This T cell receptor (beta chain) was identified during a study of metastatic and nonmetastatic thyroid tumors (dated by TCRdb to about 2020). Looking at the study overall: The researchers compared repertoires between peripheral blood samples and tumor or nodule tissue samples from patients with malignant or benign thyroid disease. General findings and caveats noted by the study authors: In both blood and tumor samples, TCR beta diversity was reported to be significantly higher in malignant tumors than in benign nodules.

The library was made by PCR. The sequencing machine was an Illumina HiSeq 4000. High-throughput sequencing was used to profile the TCR beta-chain CDR3 region of each patient. The study's processing was this. Drawing on CDR3 differences between clinicopathological groups, the researchers built a classifier meant to tell apart patients with distant-metastatic papillary thyroid cancer. To measure repertoire diversity the researchers used the Shannon index, while the Morisita-Horn index served to gauge how similar the tumor and blood repertoires were. Using fastp at Q25 and MiXCR, TCRdb reprocessed the public reads and kept productive beta chains. The V and J calls follow TCRdb's processing rather than the paper's. This sample holds about 48,000 clones; over 20% were observed only once. Clones ranked in the top ten supply around 3.8% of the sample. Points on this clone: Its antigen specificity is not known. Qualities for individual bases were not recorded, and no much larger clone is one base off.

None of the patients had been given any treatment before thyroid surgery. Using T-cell receptor beta sequencing, the study looked back at clinical samples from patients collected from about 2011 to 2018. The sequenced sample consisted of blood. The clonotype originates from a male donor with papillary thyroid cancer or a benign thyroid nodule (not recorded which). Some clones in this sample may be carry-over from other donors' samples.

The DNA is TGTGCCAGCTCACCAATACAGGGGGCCGGCTATGGCTACACCTTC. Its translation is CASSPIQGAGYGYTF. The chain is assembled from TRBV18 and TRBJ1-2; 9 middle bases align to TRBD1. There are 15 amino acids in the CDR3, from cysteine to phenylalanine inclusive. Just CDR3 DNA is preserved here, 45 bases in frame from base 1. For CDR1 and CDR2, the germline V gene lists KGHSH and LQKENI. From V the trimming removes 2 bases and from J it removes 4 bases, while the gene matches leave 5 bases of the junction unaccounted for.